This T cell receptor (beta chain) comes out of a study of CD8 T cells in ankylosing spondylitis. The study's findings and limits: Apparently characteristic of ankylosing spondylitis blood was a TCR beta motif (roughly eight highly homologous variants). Disease-linked clones reportedly showed significant enrichment in matched ankylosing spondylitis synovial fluid. Disease-linked clones were CD8+ and relatively rare in peripheral blood. Earlier literature documents some of the motif variants in reactive arthritis synovial fluid and blood.

Germline CDR1 GTSNPN, CDR2 SVGIG (reference sequence). Trimming took 6 bases from V and 8 from J; bases not matched to a gene: 11. The CDR3 spans 14 residues. In the case of this clonotype: The antigen remains undetermined.

Libraries for TCR beta were made by quantitative 5'-RACE with molecular barcodes. In TCRdb, the 5' RACE reads were re-called with MiXCR into one record per CDR3 protein. The top ten clones hold 0.51% of a sample with hundreds of thousands of distinct CDR3 sequences, approximately 12% of them seen once. The clonotype was recovered from a male donor with ankylosing spondylitis. This chain connects TRBV30 to TRBJ1-4, with 8 bases fitting TRBD1. Sequenced material: blood, either unsorted or a sorted T cell fraction (not recorded which). Written as DNA, the CDR3 is TGTGCCTGCGCCTCCCTCCGGACAGGGGAAAAACTGTTTTTT. Residues: CACASLRTGEKLFF.